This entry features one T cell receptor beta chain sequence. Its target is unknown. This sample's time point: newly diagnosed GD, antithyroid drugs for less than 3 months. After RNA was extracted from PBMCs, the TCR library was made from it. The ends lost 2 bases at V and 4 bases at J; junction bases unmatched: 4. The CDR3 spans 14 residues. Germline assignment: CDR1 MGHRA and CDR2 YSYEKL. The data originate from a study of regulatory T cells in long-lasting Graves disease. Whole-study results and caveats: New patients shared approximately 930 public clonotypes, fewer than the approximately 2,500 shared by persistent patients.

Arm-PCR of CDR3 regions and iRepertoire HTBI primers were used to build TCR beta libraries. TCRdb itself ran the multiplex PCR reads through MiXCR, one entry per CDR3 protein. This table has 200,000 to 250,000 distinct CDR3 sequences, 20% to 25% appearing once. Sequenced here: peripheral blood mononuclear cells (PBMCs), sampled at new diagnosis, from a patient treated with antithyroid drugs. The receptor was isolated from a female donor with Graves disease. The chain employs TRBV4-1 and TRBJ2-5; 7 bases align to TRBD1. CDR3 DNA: TGCGCCAGCAGCCAACTACAGGGGATAGAGACCCAGTACTTC. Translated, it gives CASSQLQGIETQYF.